This T cell receptor beta chain was sequenced during a study of blood T cells in healthy people across ages. As regards this clonotype: Antigen specificity is unknown.

A second PCR of 7 to 11 cycles used a sample-barcoded 5' primer and a J-beta primer mix. A single record per CDR3 protein comes from TCRdb applying MiXCR to the 5' RACE reads. Among over 1,500,000 distinct CDR3 sequences listed, around 42% were seen once. Findings and limits, study-wide: Calculation of diversity from one million T cells yielded estimates considered to be underestimates. Naive T cell percentage strongly correlated with TCR beta diversity.

PBMCs were isolated at a quantity of at least 6 million per sample. The source material was blood. This clonotype was sampled from a human donor in good health.

The chain's CDR3 is CASSPDDGSAYEQYF. The CDR3 DNA is TGTGCCAGCAGTCCGGATGACGGGTCAGCCTACGAGCAGTACTTC. This chain joins TRBV6-2 or TRBV6-3 and TRBJ2-5; D unclear. With the DNA end fitting TRBJ2-7 better, the J assignment may be wrong. The CDR3 loop spans 15 amino acids. Germline V lookup: CDR1 MNHEY, CDR2 SVGEGT.